The present TCR beta chain was sequenced within a study of PD-1 blockade in classical Hodgkin lymphoma. General study points: The authors have not defined what causes the repertoire differences, possibly disease activity or prior therapy. At C4D1, TCR diversity had climbed significantly for CD4+ cells, though not for CD8+ cells.

Notes on this clone: Its antigen is not identified.

The CDR3 is made up of 17 amino acids. The germline CDR1 and CDR2 sequences are MRHNA and SNTAGT. Trimming removed 5 bases from V and 2 bases from J; junction bases left unmatched: 9. Measured with immunoSEQ multiplex PCR; TCRdb has only the in-frame clones, and not every one. The table has about 110,000 clones, about 89% seen once. The patients all showed relapse after autologous stem cell transplantation, while their brentuximab vedotin exposure varied. This chain links TRBV6-4 with TRBJ2-2, with 9 nucleotides matching TRBD2. The sequence was obtained from a human donor with classical Hodgkin lymphoma. Sample: peripheral blood mononuclear cells (PBMCs), taken before the second cycle of nivolumab. The CDR3 is CASSPLAGGANTGELFF. For the CDR3, the DNA is TGTGCCAGCAGTCCCCTGGCGGGGGGGGCTAACACCGGGGAGCTGTTTTTT.